Sequencing of this T cell receptor (beta chain) was carried out in a study of blood T cell repertoires in COVID-19. In the authors' methods: It was from reference gene primer amplification that nucleated cell counts were estimated. Libraries were prepared by immunoSEQ multiplex PCR; TCRdb keeps only in-frame clonotypes and omits some of them. Clone size and V and J calls were adopted from that table, with D and trimming inferred from the DNA. The sample includes 400,000 or so clones, around 89% seen only once; the top ten take roughly 1.6%. Patients in Seattle were enrolled during active infection, then followed longitudinally. Trimming left V 4 bases short and J 6 bases short, with 15 bases between. Germline values: CDR1 MRHNA, CDR2 SNTAGT. The length of the CDR3 is 14 residues.

This clonotype was sampled from a woman between 35 and 50 years old with COVID-19, enrolled during active disease. This sequence joins TRBV6-4 and TRBJ1-1; possibly TRBD1 for D (6 bases). The specimen sequenced was peripheral blood. The CDR3 protein is CASSATHRGSEAFF. The CDR3 bases are TGTGCCAGCAGTGCCACTCATAGGGGGTCTGAAGCTTTCTTT.